This entry lists 22 T cell receptor beta chains sequenced from one sample in a study of glioma-infiltrating T cells. Using RNA template, CDR3s of TCR alpha and beta were amplified with iRepertoire arm-PCR. One entry per CDR3 protein results from TCRdb running MiXCR on the multiplex PCR reads. The sample records roughly 190,000 distinct CDR3 sequences, approximately 30% being singletons. The sequencing sample was made of glioma tissue, nonneoplastic brain tissue, or PBMCs (not recorded which). The receptors stem from a human donor with low-grade glioma or glioblastoma, undergoing nonglioma brain surgery, or in good health (not recorded which).

This clonotype was detected many times. The junction differs from germline at one of its ends, possibly a read error. The V gene is TRBV28, the J gene TRBJ2-7; D is perhaps TRBD2 (6 bases). The CDR3 loop spans 12 amino acids. The V gene's germline CDR1 is MDHEN and CDR2 SYDVKM. The CDR3: CASSLGQEGQHF. The CDR3 coding sequence is TGTGCCAGCAGTTTAGGTCAGGAGGGGCAGCACTTC. Supplemented by reference TRBV28 and TRBJ2-7, the full variable domain reads DVKVTQSSRYLVKRTGEKVFLECVQDMDHENMFWYRQDPGLGLRLIYFSYDVKMKEKGDIPEGYSVSREKKERFSLILESASTNQTSMYLCASSLGQEGQHFGPGTRLTVT.

This clonotype showed up many times. The chain employs TRBV6-1 and TRBJ2-7; TRBD2 agrees at 8 bases. The trim removed 7 bases at V and 4 bases at J, leaving 6 bases unmatched. The CDR3 has 13 residues. Looked up from germline, CDR1 is MNHNS and CDR2 is SASEGT. For the CDR3, the DNA is TGTGCCAGCATTACTAGCGGAATTTACGAGCAGTACTTC. Its protein product is CASITSGIYEQYF.

Remarks on this clonotype: A much larger clone sits a single nucleotide away, making a read error possible. V usage is TRBV7-9 and J usage is TRBJ2-7, with D unclear. Germline-derived CDR1 and CDR2 are SEHNR and FQNEAQ (reference sequence). V was clipped by 5 bases and J by 4 bases, with 18 bases between them. This CDR3 has 15 residues. In DNA, the CDR3 is TGTGCCAGCAGCCCGACCCCCAGTGGGAAGTACGAGCAGTACTTC. Its protein product is CASSPTPSGKYEQYF.

This clonotype was seen more than once but under ten times. The chain combines TRBV29-1 with TRBJ1-2, with a possible D match to TRBD1 (6 bases). CDR3 size: 16 residues. Per germline, CDR1 SQVTM and CDR2 ANQGSEA. V lost 0 bases, J lost 6 bases, and 20 bases lay in between. This CDR3 reads CSVEDLRQTGYNGYTF. CDR3 DNA sequence: TGCAGCGTTGAAGATCTTAGACAGACAGGCTACAATGGCTACACCTTC.

The V call is TRBV20-1, the J call TRBJ1-2; no firm D call. With 3 bases removed from V and 7 bases from J, the gap between germline ends came to 15 bases. Germline-derived CDR1 and CDR2 are DFQATT and SNEGSKA (reference sequence). CDR3 length equals 13 residues. The CDR3 region has the DNA TGCAGTGCTAGTACGAGGTGCGCGAGTGGCTACACCTTC. Protein: CSASTRCASGYTF.

The chain recombines TRBV9 with TRBJ2-5; no clear D. Germline CDR1 reads SGDLS; CDR2 reads YYNGEE. V was clipped by 1 base and J by 0 bases, with 1 base between them. The CDR3 is 12 amino acids. The CDR3 DNA reads TGTGCCAGCAGCGTAAACCAAGAGACCCAGTACTTC. It encodes CASSVNQETQYF.

The chain is built from TRBV27 and TRBJ1-1; tentative D call: TRBD1 (5 bases). V was shortened by 6 bases and J by 6 bases, with 29 bases between the two germline ends. CDR1 is MNHEY, CDR2 SMNVEV, per germline (reference sequence). The CDR3 is 18 amino acids. The CDR3 loop is CASRVTPGGAGIGAEAFF. The CDR3 DNA sequence: TGTGCCAGCAGGGTAACTCCAGGAGGGGCAGGCATCGGCGCTGAAGCTTTCTTT.

This clonotype was counted between two and nine times. One end of the junction varies from germline; a read error may be responsible. The chain employs TRBV3-1 and TRBJ2-7; 7 nucleotides align to TRBD1. This CDR3 has 13 amino acids. Germline V CDR1 and CDR2: LGHDT, YNNKEL (reference sequence). The CDR3 protein is CAGSQQGGDEQYF. The CDR3 DNA reads as TGTGCCGGCAGCCAACAAGGGGGCGACGAGCAGTACTTC.

This clonotype has at least ten counts. The chain links TRBV4-2 to TRBJ2-3; D remains ambiguous. Trimming removed 0 bases from V and 5 bases from J, with 9 bases in between. From germline, CDR1 is LGHNA and CDR2 YNFKEQ. The CDR3 length is 14 residues. CDR3 DNA: TGTGCCAGCAGCCAAGATGTTAAAGAAGATACGCAGTATTTT. Translation gives CASSQDVKEDTQYF.

The gene calls are TRBV7-9 and TRBJ2-7; D is possibly TRBD1 (7 bases). Germline-derived CDR1 and CDR2 are SEHNR and FQNEAQ (reference sequence). Trimming shortened V by 5 bases and J by 6 bases, and 20 bases separated the two germline ends. This CDR3 has 15 residues. CDR3 sequence: CASSPRDRQGGEQYF. The DNA for the CDR3 is TGTGCCAGCAGCCCCCGGGACAGACAGGGAGGCGAGCAGTACTTC.

This clonotype was observed a handful of times. The chain is built from TRBV29-1 and TRBJ2-3, with 8 bases lining up with TRBD1. CDR1 SQVTM and CDR2 ANQGSEA come from the germline V gene. With V trimmed by 5 bases and J by 5 bases, 15 bases remained unmatched. The CDR3 length is 16 residues. Written as DNA, the CDR3 is TGCAGCGTTCCCCCAGACGGACAGGGTTTATTAGATACGCAGTATTTT. Amino acids: CSVPPDGQGLLDTQYF.

At least ten counts were recorded for this clonotype. The J gene is TRBJ2-5, the V gene TRBV7-8; D remains ambiguous. The ends were cut back, 2 bases at V and 5 bases at J, with 3 bases in the middle. Germline CDR1 is SGHVS and CDR2 is FQNEAQ. The CDR3 runs to 11 residues. The CDR3 DNA reads TGTGCCAGCAGCTTAACCGAGACCCAGTACTTC. This translates into CASSLTETQYF.

The CDR3 DNA reads as TGTGCCAGCAGCTTGAATAGCGGGAGGACGCGGATTCAGTACTTC. Amino acid sequence: CASSLNSGRTRIQYF. The rearrangement joins TRBV4-2 to TRBJ2-4, with TRBD2 matching over 10 bases. Losses at the gene ends were 5 bases for V and 10 bases for J; bases not matched to a gene: 11. This CDR3 region has 15 residues. Germline V gives CDR1 LGHNA, CDR2 YNFKEQ.

In its sample, this clonotype was seen many times. The J gene is TRBJ2-3, the V gene TRBV6-2 or TRBV6-3; D unresolved. The germline V gene encodes CDR1 MNHEY and CDR2 SVGEGT. Trimming stripped 1 base from V and 2 bases from J, with 1 base between. CDR3 length: 12 residues. In DNA form, the CDR3 reads TGTGCCAGCAGTTACTACACAGATACGCAGTATTTT. It specifies CASSYYTDTQYF.

Many counts were recorded for this clonotype. DNA for the CDR3: TGCGCCAGCACCTGTCTACTAGCGGGTAACTACGAGCAGTACTTC. Encoded protein: CASTCLLAGNYEQYF. The V call is TRBV4-3, the J call TRBJ2-7; 9 nucleotides align to TRBD2. Germline V CDR1 and CDR2: LGHNA, YSLEER. V dropped 7 bases and J dropped 3; count of bases not matched to a gene: 10. CDR3 length equals 15 residues.

This CDR3 is CASSWREGGRNEQFF. CDR3 DNA sequence: TGTGCCAGCAGTTGGCGGGAGGGAGGGCGAAATGAGCAGTTCTTC. This chain connects TRBV12-3 or TRBV12-4 to TRBJ2-1, with 9 bases matching TRBD2. This CDR3 contains 15 residues. V was clipped by 4 bases and J by 7 bases; unmatched bases: 8.

This clonotype was counted at least ten times. The gene calls are TRBV12-3 or TRBV12-4 and TRBJ1-3; no firm D call. This CDR3 has 14 amino acids. Trimming left V 6 bases short and J 8 bases short, with 17 bases between. The CDR3 sequence: CASRIDMGGHTIYF. CDR3 coding DNA: TGTGCCAGCAGGATCGACATGGGTGGGCACACCATATATTTT.

This chain joins TRBV3-1 and TRBJ2-7, with D perhaps matching TRBD1 or TRBD2 (5 bases each). From germline, CDR1 is LGHDT and CDR2 YNNKEL (reference sequence). V shed 7 bases and J shed 6 bases, with 19 bases lying between them. The CDR3 length is 14 residues. DNA of the CDR3: TGTGCCAGCACCAGGGACGTGACTTTCGGCGAGCAGTACTTC. The encoded protein is CASTRDVTFGEQYF.

The chain combines TRBV19 with TRBJ2-3; 13 bases line up with TRBD2. V lost 5 bases to trimming and J lost 3 bases; unmatched junction nucleotides: 2. The CDR3 is 15 amino acids. From germline, CDR1 is LNHDA and CDR2 SQIVND (reference sequence). The CDR3 DNA sequence: TGTGCCAGTAGTCGGACTAGCGGGAGAACAGATACGCAGTATTTT. This encodes CASSRTSGRTDTQYF.

This chain joins TRBV7-2 and TRBJ2-7, with 7 bases matching TRBD1. V was pared by 5 bases and J by 3 bases, with 13 bases of the junction left unmatched. CDR3 length: 16 residues. The germline V gene encodes CDR1 SGHTA and CDR2 FQGNSA. This CDR3 is CASSRVGQVGFYEQYF. In nucleotides, the CDR3 is TGTGCCAGCAGCCGGGTAGGACAGGTAGGGTTCTACGAGCAGTACTTC.

In this sample, this clonotype turned up many times. The V call is TRBV28, the J call TRBJ1-1; 10 bases map to TRBD1. This CDR3 has 18 residues. Germline trimming cut 1 base from V and 3 bases from J; bases unmatched to any gene: 11. Germline CDR1 reads MDHEN; CDR2 reads SYDVKM. The CDR3 bases are TGTGCCAGCAGTTTATACGAAAGAGACAGGGGGCGCGACACTGAAGCTTTCTTT. Encoded protein: CASSLYERDRGRDTEAFF.

This clonotype has a count of ten or more. The chain joins TRBV6-7 to TRBJ1-5, with D tentatively TRBD1 (6 bases). TRBV6-7 is annotated as an ORF whose role is uncertain. The CDR3 sequence is 16 residues long. Trimming pared 5 bases from V and 2 bases from J, leaving 16 bases between. CDR3 coding DNA: TGTGCCAGCAGTCTCCCAGGGACAAGTGGCAATCAGCCCCAGCATTTT. Its protein is CASSLPGTSGNQPQHF.